The sequence of this TCR beta chain was determined in a study of early T cells in non-severe SARS-CoV-2 infection. This clonotype was seen at least ten times. As part of library construction, unique molecular identifiers were attached to individual cDNA molecules. TCRdb fed the 5' RACE reads into MiXCR, producing one record per CDR3 protein. This table has fewer than 100,000 distinct CDR3 sequences, about 12% appearing once. J gave up 7 bases and V 1 base, and 12 bases lay outside the gene matches. The CDR3 loop spans 17 amino acids. V gene TRBV12-3 or TRBV12-4 combines with J gene TRBJ2-4, with 8 bases that match TRBD1. Sequences were obtained from whole blood. The sequence derives from an adult who was a healthcare worker with PCR-confirmed SARS-CoV-2 infection or an uninfected control (not recorded which). This CDR3 reads CASSLGSGGAGRNIQYF. The CDR3 DNA sequence: TGTGCCAGCAGTTTAGGGTCAGGGGGCGCCGGTCGGAACATTCAGTACTTC.